Reported below is one T cell receptor beta chain. V lost 1 base to trimming and J lost 4 bases, with 12 bases between them. Germline CDR1 is SGHRS and CDR2 is YFSETQ. This CDR3 has 15 amino acids. Reverse transcription of extracted RNA yielded cDNA, which provided the sequencing template. Only in-frame clones appear in the TCRdb table, and some are missing; sequencing was by immunoSEQ multiplex PCR. The table includes 200,000 to 250,000 clones, about 64% detected once. This sample was taken from a study of CD8+ T cells in alopecia areata. Study information: Treatment of the treated patients consisted of oral tofacitinib, 5 to 10 mg twice daily.

Treatment noted: oral pan-JAK inhibitor, 5-10 mg twice daily. Sampling of alopecia areata patients yielded lesional scalp punch biopsies as well as peripheral blood. From PBMCs, CD4+ and CD8+ T cells were sorted. The chain carries TRBV5-1 and TRBJ2-1, with D unclear. The sequences come from CD4+ T cells sorted from blood, collected at week 4, from a patient treated with tofacitinib. The source is a human donor with alopecia areata. The CDR3 region is CASSLLSESYNEQFF. As DNA, the CDR3 is TGCGCCAGCAGCTTGCTCAGCGAATCTTACAATGAGCAGTTCTTC.